These T cell receptor beta chains were read from a single sample in a study of blood T cells in healthy people across ages. TCRdb re-analysed the 5' RACE reads in MiXCR, keeping a single row per CDR3 protein. The table includes about 620,000 distinct CDR3 sequences, approximately 21% detected once. Sequenced: blood. Receptors originate from a man aged 65 to 79 in good health. CDR3s include the opening cysteine and the closing phenylalanine or tryptophan. A D gene is named only where the DNA matches it firmly. Size values are once, few and many counts, or a class for expanded clones, and some rows have none.

TRBV20-1	14	TRBJ2-1	-	TRBD2	TGCAGTGCTAGGACTAGCGGGTTGTACAGTGAGCAGTCCTTC	CSARTSGLYSEQSF
TRBV25-1	15	TRBJ2-5	-	TRBD1	TGTGCCAGCAGCGTCTCGGGACAGGGGGCAGAGACCCAGTACTTC	CASSVSGQGAETQYF
TRBV6-5	13	TRBJ2-7	-	-	TGTGCCAGCAGTAGAGGTGTGGGTTACGAGCAGTACTTC	CASSRGVGYEQYF
TRBV7-9	12	TRBJ1-2	-	-	TGTGCCACCACCTTAAGTACGGATGGCTACACCTTC	CATTLSTDGYTF
TRBV5-1	16	TRBJ2-1	few	TRBD2	TGCGCCAGCAGCATGCGACTAGCGGGATCCTACAATGAGCAGTTCTTC	CASSMRLAGSYNEQFF
TRBV4-1	16	TRBJ2-5	-	-	TGCGCCAGCAGCCAAGATGGAGCCAGACTTAGGGAGACCCAGTACTTC	CASSQDGARLRETQYF
TRBV6-1	16	TRBJ2-7	-	TRBD2	TGTGCCAGCAGTCGATACAGCGGGACGAGCTCCTACGAGCAGTGCTTC	CASSRYSGTSSYEQCF
TRBV6-5	14	TRBJ2-1	many	TRBD2	TGTGCCAGCACCTGGACTAGCGGGAGCCCTGAGCAGTTCTTC	CASTWTSGSPEQFF
TRBV28	12	TRBJ1-6	-	-	TGTGCCAGCCTCGCAGGAAATTCACCCCTCCACTTT	CASLAGNSPLHF
TRBV3-1	15	TRBJ2-7	-	TRBD1	TGTGCCAGCAGCCGAGCCGGGACAGGCGACTACGAGCAGTACTTC	CASSRAGTGDYEQYF
TRBV6-2/TRBV6-3	18	TRBJ2-7	few	TRBD2	TGTGCCAGCACCCAAGGACTAGCGGGAGCCGTCTTTCCCTACGAGCAGTACTTC	CASTQGLAGAVFPYEQYF
TRBV6-6	17	TRBJ2-7	-	TRBD1	TGTGCCAGCACCGAGGGGGTGGGACAGGGAAGGCCTTTTGGGCAGTACTTC	CASTEGVGQGRPFGQYF
TRBV23-1	13	TRBJ1-5	few	TRBD1	TGCGCCAGCAGACGGACAGGTTATCAGCCCCAGCATTTT	CASRRTGYQPQHF
TRBV5-6	15	TRBJ1-2	few	TRBD1	TGTGCCAGCAGCCCGAGGGACAGGGCTAACTATGGCTACACCTTC	CASSPRDRANYGYTF
TRBV12-3/TRBV12-4	17	TRBJ2-6	-	-	TGTGCCAGCAGTTTAGTGCAAGGGGGGACTGGGGCCAACGTCCTGACTTTC	CASSLVQGGTGANVLTF
TRBV11-2	13	TRBJ1-2	many	-	TGTGCCAGCAGCTTAGCGGTCAGCTATGGCTACACCTTC	CASSLAVSYGYTF
TRBV5-1	16	TRBJ2-7	once	-	TGCGCCAGCAGCTTGGCCGCGGTGTCGGGCTCCTACGAGCAGTACTTC	CASSLAAVSGSYEQYF
TRBV27	14	TRBJ1-5	-	-	TGTGCCAGCAGTTTAGCGTGGAGCAGTCAGCCCCAGCATTTT	CASSLAWSSQPQHF
TRBV28	13	TRBJ2-7	-	TRBD1	TGTGCCAGCAGGGGACAGAACTCCTACGAGCAGTACTTC	CASRGQNSYEQYF
TRBV30	13	TRBJ2-5	-	-	TGTGCCTTGAGGGGGAGGTACCAAGAGACCCAGTACTTC	CALRGRYQETQYF
TRBV18	13	TRBJ2-7	many	-	TGTGCCAGCTCACCACGGCAGGCCTACGAGCAGTACTTC	CASSPRQAYEQYF
TRBV2	18	TRBJ2-3	-	TRBD1	TGTGCCAGCAGATGGCCCCTACAGGGGGCGGGGGGCACAGATACGCAGTATTTT	CASRWPLQGAGGTDTQYF
TRBV28	15	TRBJ2-5	-	-	TGTGCCAGCAGTCCTTTATTACGAGGGTGGGAGACCCAGTACTTC	CASSPLLRGWETQYF
TRBV7-2	16	TRBJ2-6	few	-	TGTGCCAGCAGCTCACTTGTCAACTCTGGGGCCAACGTCCTGACTTTC	CASSSLVNSGANVLTF
TRBV12-3/TRBV12-4	16	TRBJ2-3	-	TRBD2	TGTGCCAGCAGTTTTTGGGCTAGCGGGAGCACAGATACGCAGTATTTT	CASSFWASGSTDTQYF
TRBV5-6	15	TRBJ2-3	many	TRBD1	TGTGCCAGCAGCTTGCGGACAGGGGGCACAGATACGCAGTATTTT	CASSLRTGGTDTQYF
TRBV4-3	13	TRBJ2-5	many	-	TGCGCCAGCAGCCAAGACAGGGGAGAGACCCAGTACTTC	CASSQDRGETQYF
TRBV20-1	15	TRBJ2-7	-	TRBD2	TGCAGTGCTAGAGTAGCTAGCGGGAACCCCGACGAGCAGTACTTC	CSARVASGNPDEQYF
TRBV6-6	14	TRBJ2-7	few	TRBD2	TGTGCCAGCAGTTGGCTGCTAGCGGGAGACGAGCAGTACTTC	CASSWLLAGDEQYF
TRBV7-9	13	TRBJ2-5	-	-	TGTGCCAGCAGCCCGTTTTCTCTGGAGACCCAGTACTTC	CASSPFSLETQYF
TRBV7-2	12	TRBJ2-3	-	-	TGTGCCAGCAGCCCGGGTAGCCCCGCATGGTATTTT	CASSPGSPAWYF
TRBV20-1	14	TRBJ2-5	-	TRBD2	TGCAGTGCCGGGGCTAGCGGGCACCAAGAGACCCAGTACTTC	CSAGASGHQETQYF
TRBV12-3/TRBV12-4	11	TRBJ2-7	few	-	TGTGCCAGCAGCCTCGACAGGGAGCAGTACTTC	CASSLDREQYF
TRBV20-1	12	TRBJ2-2	few	-	TGCAGTGCTCGAGCTATGACCGGGGAGCTGTTTTTT	CSARAMTGELFF
TRBV6-5	15	TRBJ2-7	-	-	TGTGCCAGCAGTTATACCCCAAGGAGCTCCTACGAGCAGTACTTC	CASSYTPRSSYEQYF
TRBV12-3/TRBV12-4	15	TRBJ1-5	-	TRBD1	TGTGCCAGCAGTTCCCAGGGACAGAACTATCAGCCCCAGCATTTT	CASSSQGQNYQPQHF
TRBV28	15	TRBJ2-7	few	-	TGTGCCAGCAGTCGCCCCGACACTTACCTAATGGGGCAGTACTTC	CASSRPDTYLMGQYF
TRBV5-1	15	TRBJ2-7	few	-	TGCGCCAGCAGCGTGGGGAGGCCGACAGCCTACGAGCAGTACTTC	CASSVGRPTAYEQYF
TRBV29-1	12	TRBJ2-5	many	-	TGCAGCGTCCCGGTGGGGGAAGAGACCCAGTACTTC	CSVPVGEETQYF
TRBV7-2	13	TRBJ2-7	-	TRBD1	TGTGCCAGCAGCTTCAGACAGGGCTCTGAGCAGTACTTC	CASSFRQGSEQYF
TRBV6-4	15	TRBJ1-4	few	TRBD1	TGTGCCAGAAAGACAGGGGATCCAACTAATGAAAAACTGTTTTTT	CARKTGDPTNEKLFF
TRBV11-2	13	TRBJ1-2	few	TRBD1	TGTGCCAGCAGCTCCGGACAGGGCTATGGCCACACCTTC	CASSSGQGYGHTF
TRBV25-1	15	TRBJ2-5	-	-	TGTGCCAGCAGTGAAGACCGGGACATCCAAGAGACCCAGTACTTC	CASSEDRDIQETQYF
TRBV6-5	16	TRBJ2-7	few	TRBD1	TGTGCCAGCAGTTACTCGAACAGGGGTATGGGCTACGAGCAGTACTTC	CASSYSNRGMGYEQYF
TRBV12-3/TRBV12-4	15	TRBJ2-7	-	TRBD1	TGTGCCAGCAGCCTGACGGGACAGGGCTCCTACGAGCAGTACTTC	CASSLTGQGSYEQYF
TRBV7-3	15	TRBJ2-5	-	TRBD2	TGTGCCAGCAGCTCCGGGACTAGCGGAAAAGAGACCCAGTACTTC	CASSSGTSGKETQYF
TRBV7-9	15	TRBJ1-2	-	TRBD1	TGTGCCAGCAGACCTGGGACAGGGGGCTTCTATGGCTACACCTTC	CASRPGTGGFYGYTF
TRBV3-1	13	TRBJ2-7	-	-	TGTGCCAGCAGCCAAGTGGTAGGGTACGAGCAGTACTTC	CASSQVVGYEQYF
TRBV28	13	TRBJ2-5	-	-	TGTGCCAGCAGTTTGGGACGGCCGGAGACCCAGTACTTC	CASSLGRPETQYF
TRBV7-9	15	TRBJ1-4	-	TRBD1	TGTGTCAGCAGCTTAGATGGACAGGTCAATGAAAAACTGCTTTTT	CVSSLDGQVNEKLLF
TRBV6-5	15	TRBJ2-1	-	TRBD1	TGTGCCAGCAGTTACGCCGGGGACAGAGACAATGAGCAGTTCTTC	CASSYAGDRDNEQFF
TRBV27	15	TRBJ2-1	-	-	TGTGCCAGCAGTTTATCCTGGACACGGGTGGGTGAGCAGTTCTTC	CASSLSWTRVGEQFF